These T cell receptor beta chains were read from a single sample in a study of Tregs in tolerant kidney transplant recipients. Sequenced by immunoSEQ multiplex PCR; TCRdb stores in-frame clones only, minus some. The sample includes approximately 44,000 clones, 95% of them seen just once. Antigens of these TCRs are unknown. Sequencing input: Tregs from blood cultured with allogeneic cells. These receptor sequences come from a human donor in good health. Each CDR3 is given with its conserved first and last residue. Each record gives: D gene, J gene, V gene, clone size, CDR3 protein, CDR3 DNA. D genes are given only for firm matches. The size of a clone is reported for some rows only, either as once, few or many, or as a class for expanded clones.

d_call: TRBD1; j_call: TRBJ1-6; v_call: TRBV10-3; clone_size: .; cdr3_aa: CAISEDREQPLHF; cdr3_nt: TGTGCCATCAGTGAAGACAGGGAACAGCCCCTCCACTTT
d_call: .; j_call: TRBJ2-7; v_call: TRBV4-1; clone_size: once; cdr3_aa: CASSQAAGSSYEQYF; cdr3_nt: TGCGCCAGCAGCCAAGCGGCAGGGAGCTCCTACGAGCAGTACTTC
d_call: TRBD2; j_call: TRBJ2-1; v_call: TRBV18; clone_size: .; cdr3_aa: CASSPIELAGIGEQFF; cdr3_nt: TGTGCCAGCTCACCAATTGAACTAGCGGGAATTGGTGAGCAGTTCTTC
d_call: .; j_call: TRBJ1-6; v_call: TRBV10-3; clone_size: once; cdr3_aa: CASSGADNSPLHF; cdr3_nt: TGTGCCAGCTCAGGGGCAGATAATTCACCCCTCCACTTT
d_call: TRBD1; j_call: TRBJ2-7; v_call: TRBV18; clone_size: once; cdr3_aa: CASSPRTGILGEQYF; cdr3_nt: TGTGCCAGCTCACCCCGGACAGGGATTTTAGGGGAGCAGTACTTC
d_call: .; j_call: TRBJ2-7; v_call: TRBV10-3; clone_size: .; cdr3_aa: CAISENLPGSRYEQYF; cdr3_nt: TGTGCCATCAGTGAGAATCTCCCCGGGAGTCGCTACGAGCAGTACTTC
d_call: .; j_call: TRBJ1-2; v_call: TRBV11-2; clone_size: .; cdr3_aa: CASSQQGAGYTF; cdr3_nt: TGTGCCAGCAGCCAACAGGGAGCTGGCTACACCTTC
d_call: .; j_call: TRBJ1-1; v_call: TRBV7-9; clone_size: .; cdr3_aa: CASSEQENTEAFF; cdr3_nt: TGTGCCAGCAGCGAACAAGAGAACACTGAAGCTTTCTTT
d_call: .; j_call: TRBJ1-6; v_call: TRBV28; clone_size: .; cdr3_aa: CASRPTGHNSPLHF; cdr3_nt: TGTGCCAGCAGACCGACAGGACATAATTCACCCCTCCACTTT
d_call: .; j_call: TRBJ2-3; v_call: TRBV6-1; clone_size: .; cdr3_aa: CASYRSSTDTQYF; cdr3_nt: TGTGCCAGCTACAGGAGCAGCACAGATACGCAGTATTTT
d_call: .; j_call: TRBJ1-2; v_call: TRBV6-5; clone_size: .; cdr3_aa: CASSYLTRLNYGYTF; cdr3_nt: TGTGCCAGCAGTTACCTGACGCGGCTTAACTATGGCTACACCTTC
d_call: TRBD2; j_call: TRBJ2-1; v_call: TRBV5-1; clone_size: .; cdr3_aa: CASSLGLAAPWGYNEQFF; cdr3_nt: TGCGCCAGCAGCTTGGGACTAGCGGCCCCATGGGGGTACAATGAGCAGTTCTTC
d_call: .; j_call: TRBJ1-2; v_call: TRBV28; clone_size: .; cdr3_aa: CASSLDYGYTF; cdr3_nt: TGTGCCAGCAGTTTGGACTATGGCTACACCTTC
d_call: TRBD1; j_call: TRBJ2-4; v_call: TRBV7-6; clone_size: .; cdr3_aa: CASSLARQGAGSIQYF; cdr3_nt: TGTGCCAGCAGCTTAGCTAGACAGGGGGCGGGAAGTATTCAGTACTTC
d_call: .; j_call: TRBJ2-2; v_call: TRBV6-1; clone_size: .; cdr3_aa: CASSEKRRTTGELFF; cdr3_nt: TGTGCCAGCAGTGAAAAACGGAGGACCACCGGGGAGCTGTTTTTT
d_call: .; j_call: TRBJ2-7; v_call: TRBV19; clone_size: .; cdr3_aa: CASSIQGAYEQYF; cdr3_nt: TGTGCCAGTAGTATACAGGGAGCCTACGAGCAGTACTTC
d_call: TRBD2; j_call: TRBJ2-1; v_call: TRBV30; clone_size: .; cdr3_aa: CAWTRGGLAGVYNEQFF; cdr3_nt: TGTGCCTGGACCAGAGGGGGACTAGCGGGGGTATACAATGAGCAGTTCTTC
d_call: TRBD2; j_call: TRBJ2-1; v_call: TRBV10-1; clone_size: .; cdr3_aa: CASSEPGRGSYNEQFF; cdr3_nt: TGCGCCAGCAGTGAGCCCGGGAGGGGGTCCTACAATGAGCAGTTCTTC
d_call: .; j_call: TRBJ1-2; v_call: TRBV9; clone_size: .; cdr3_aa: CASSVTPGTARGYTF; cdr3_nt: TGTGCCAGCAGCGTCACGCCGGGGACGGCGAGGGGCTACACCTTC
d_call: .; j_call: TRBJ1-2; v_call: TRBV27; clone_size: .; cdr3_aa: CASRIQGDFGYTF; cdr3_nt: TGTGCCAGCAGGATCCAGGGTGACTTTGGCTACACCTTC
d_call: .; j_call: TRBJ1-1; v_call: TRBV5-1; clone_size: .; cdr3_aa: CASSSQTGTDEAFF; cdr3_nt: TGCGCCAGCAGCAGCCAAACCGGGACTGATGAAGCTTTCTTT
d_call: .; j_call: TRBJ2-7; v_call: TRBV21-1; clone_size: .; cdr3_aa: CASSKLAPAPCEQYF; cdr3_nt: TGTGCCAGCAGCAAACTAGCCCCAGCACCTTGCGAGCAGTACTTC
d_call: .; j_call: TRBJ1-1; v_call: TRBV18; clone_size: .; cdr3_aa: CASSRQANTEAFF; cdr3_nt: TGTGCCAGCTCAAGGCAGGCGAACACTGAAGCTTTCTTT
d_call: TRBD2; j_call: TRBJ2-1; v_call: TRBV18; clone_size: .; cdr3_aa: CATRGLAGGQREQFF; cdr3_nt: TGTGCCACCCGAGGACTAGCGGGAGGGCAGAGGGAGCAGTTCTTC
d_call: .; j_call: TRBJ1-6; v_call: TRBV9; clone_size: .; cdr3_aa: CASSDGKGGSPLHF; cdr3_nt: TGTGCCAGCAGCGATGGGAAAGGGGGTTCACCCCTCCACTTT
d_call: .; j_call: TRBJ1-1; v_call: TRBV4-1; clone_size: few; cdr3_aa: CASSAGVLAEAFF; cdr3_nt: TGCGCCAGCAGCGCCGGGGTTTTGGCTGAAGCTTTCTTT
d_call: .; j_call: TRBJ2-3; v_call: TRBV6-1; clone_size: .; cdr3_aa: CASSDGGVTGYGDTQYF; cdr3_nt: TGTGCCAGCAGTGATGGGGGGGTGACAGGGTACGGAGATACGCAGTATTTT
d_call: .; j_call: TRBJ2-1; v_call: TRBV6-5; clone_size: .; cdr3_aa: CASSYSVAFNEQFF; cdr3_nt: TGTGCCAGCAGTTACTCGGTAGCTTTCAATGAGCAGTTCTTC
d_call: .; j_call: TRBJ1-5; v_call: TRBV6-1; clone_size: .; cdr3_aa: CASSEPAMEFYNNQPQHF; cdr3_nt: TGTGCCAGCAGTGAACCGGCCATGGAGTTCTATAACAATCAGCCCCAGCATTTT
d_call: TRBD1; j_call: TRBJ1-2; v_call: TRBV5-1; clone_size: .; cdr3_aa: CASSSKRGQGAYGYTF; cdr3_nt: TGCGCCAGCAGCTCAAAACGGGGACAGGGGGCTTATGGCTACACCTTC
d_call: TRBD2; j_call: TRBJ2-3; v_call: TRBV5-1; clone_size: .; cdr3_aa: CASSLASSGADTQYF; cdr3_nt: TGCGCCAGCAGCTTGGCTTCTAGCGGGGCAGATACGCAGTATTTT
d_call: .; j_call: TRBJ1-1; v_call: TRBV9; clone_size: few; cdr3_aa: CASSPPSGYAEAFF; cdr3_nt: TGTGCCAGCAGCCCTCCATCGGGGTACGCTGAAGCTTTCTTT
d_call: .; j_call: TRBJ2-3; v_call: TRBV18; clone_size: .; cdr3_aa: CASSPPKRVTESTDTQYF; cdr3_nt: TGTGCCAGCTCACCACCGAAGCGGGTGACCGAGAGCACAGATACGCAGTATTTT
d_call: .; j_call: TRBJ2-3; v_call: TRBV5-1; clone_size: .; cdr3_aa: CASSLLPVTSTDTQYF; cdr3_nt: TGCGCCAGCAGCTTGTTGCCGGTGACTAGCACAGATACGCAGTATTTT
d_call: .; j_call: TRBJ2-7; v_call: TRBV21-1; clone_size: .; cdr3_aa: CASTKVAGGLLSYEQYF; cdr3_nt: TGTGCCAGCACCAAGGTGGCGGGAGGACTCCTTTCCTACGAGCAGTACTTC
d_call: .; j_call: TRBJ2-5; v_call: TRBV7-9; clone_size: once; cdr3_aa: CASSFTFQGGKTQYF; cdr3_nt: TGTGCCAGCAGCTTCACTTTCCAGGGGGGAAAGACCCAGTACTTC
d_call: .; j_call: TRBJ2-5; v_call: TRBV6-6; clone_size: .; cdr3_aa: CASSYSPGRTQYF; cdr3_nt: TGTGCCAGCAGTTACTCGCCAGGCCGGACCCAGTACTTC
d_call: .; j_call: TRBJ2-1; v_call: TRBV5-1; clone_size: once; cdr3_aa: CASSTSFQQFF; cdr3_nt: TGCGCCAGCAGCACTAGCTTTCAGCAGTTCTTC
d_call: TRBD2; j_call: TRBJ2-7; v_call: TRBV14; clone_size: .; cdr3_aa: CASSRGLAGDGPRSLSYEQYF; cdr3_nt: TGTGCCAGCAGCCGAGGACTAGCGGGAGATGGGCCCCGGTCCCTCTCCTACGAGCAGTACTTC
d_call: .; j_call: TRBJ2-5; v_call: TRBV11-3; clone_size: .; cdr3_aa: CASSLEGETQYF; cdr3_nt: TGTGCCAGCAGCTTAGAAGGGGAGACCCAGTACTTC
d_call: .; j_call: TRBJ2-5; v_call: TRBV6-1; clone_size: few; cdr3_aa: CASSQGEIAETQYF; cdr3_nt: TGTGCCAGCAGCCAAGGGGAGATTGCAGAGACCCAGTACTTC
d_call: TRBD1; j_call: TRBJ1-1; v_call: TRBV18; clone_size: .; cdr3_aa: CASSLIRDRANTEAFF; cdr3_nt: TGTGCCAGCTCACTCATCCGGGACAGGGCGAACACTGAAGCTTTCTTT
d_call: TRBD1; j_call: TRBJ2-3; v_call: TRBV10-3; clone_size: .; cdr3_aa: CAISELPPGQGATDTQYF; cdr3_nt: TGTGCCATCAGTGAGTTGCCCCCGGGACAGGGGGCGACAGATACGCAGTATTTT
d_call: TRBD1; j_call: TRBJ2-1; v_call: TRBV30; clone_size: .; cdr3_aa: CAWSSWTGTSNEQFF; cdr3_nt: TGTGCCTGGAGTAGTTGGACAGGGACATCAAATGAGCAGTTCTTC
d_call: TRBD1; j_call: TRBJ1-1; v_call: TRBV14; clone_size: .; cdr3_aa: CASSHLQGAQNTEAFF; cdr3_nt: TGTGCCAGCAGCCATTTACAGGGGGCTCAGAACACTGAAGCTTTCTTT
d_call: TRBD1; j_call: TRBJ1-1; v_call: TRBV6-5; clone_size: .; cdr3_aa: CASSLRTGGTEAFF; cdr3_nt: TGTGCCAGCAGTCTTCGGACAGGGGGCACTGAAGCTTTCTTT
d_call: TRBD1; j_call: TRBJ2-3; v_call: TRBV7-2; clone_size: .; cdr3_aa: CASSLVLTGGSDTQYF; cdr3_nt: TGTGCCAGCAGCTTAGTTCTGACAGGGGGCTCGGATACGCAGTATTTT
d_call: TRBD2; j_call: TRBJ2-1; v_call: TRBV27; clone_size: once; cdr3_aa: CASSLLAGSEQFF; cdr3_nt: TGTGCCAGCAGTTTACTAGCGGGCAGTGAGCAGTTCTTC
d_call: .; j_call: TRBJ2-1; v_call: TRBV6-1; clone_size: .; cdr3_aa: CASSRLSYNEQFF; cdr3_nt: TGTGCCAGCAGCAGGTTGTCCTACAATGAGCAGTTCTTC
d_call: .; j_call: TRBJ1-6; v_call: TRBV9; clone_size: .; cdr3_aa: CASSVGQDNSPLHF; cdr3_nt: TGTGCCAGCAGCGTAGGACAGGATAATTCACCCCTCCACTTT
d_call: .; j_call: TRBJ2-5; v_call: TRBV29-1; clone_size: .; cdr3_aa: CSGAWETGTIRETQYF; cdr3_nt: TGCAGCGGTGCTTGGGAGACAGGCACCATAAGGGAGACCCAGTACTTC
d_call: TRBD2; j_call: TRBJ2-2; v_call: TRBV4-2; clone_size: .; cdr3_aa: CASSQATSGSLTGELFF; cdr3_nt: TGTGCCAGCAGCCAAGCGACTAGCGGGAGTCTCACCGGGGAGCTGTTTTTT
d_call: .; j_call: TRBJ1-2; v_call: TRBV6-5; clone_size: .; cdr3_aa: CATRTVGGLPGYTF; cdr3_nt: TGTGCCACCCGAACCGTTGGAGGTCTCCCGGGCTACACCTTC
d_call: TRBD1; j_call: TRBJ2-1; v_call: TRBV5-1; clone_size: .; cdr3_aa: CASSWGWGQSATYNEQFF; cdr3_nt: TGCGCCAGCAGCTGGGGGTGGGGACAGTCGGCGACCTACAATGAGCAGTTCTTC
d_call: TRBD1; j_call: TRBJ1-3; v_call: TRBV6-5; clone_size: once; cdr3_aa: CASKQDRGGNTIYF; cdr3_nt: TGTGCCAGCAAACAGGACAGGGGAGGAAACACCATATATTTT
d_call: .; j_call: TRBJ2-3; v_call: TRBV7-2; clone_size: .; cdr3_aa: CASSRTDTQYF; cdr3_nt: TGTGCCAGCAGCAGGACAGATACGCAGTATTTT
d_call: TRBD1; j_call: TRBJ1-4; v_call: TRBV18; clone_size: .; cdr3_aa: CASSPNRGLNEKLFF; cdr3_nt: TGTGCCAGCTCACCTAACAGGGGCCTTAATGAAAAACTGTTTTTT
d_call: TRBD1; j_call: TRBJ1-5; v_call: TRBV6-5; clone_size: once; cdr3_aa: CASRKGAAGPQHF; cdr3_nt: TGTGCCAGCAGAAAGGGGGCCGCGGGGCCCCAGCATTTT
d_call: .; j_call: TRBJ1-2; v_call: TRBV7-8; clone_size: .; cdr3_aa: CASSIDRNYGYTF; cdr3_nt: TGTGCCAGCAGCATCGACAGAAACTATGGCTACACCTTC
d_call: TRBD2; j_call: TRBJ2-2; v_call: TRBV10-2; clone_size: .; cdr3_aa: CASSSLVSGVTGELFF; cdr3_nt: TGCGCCAGCAGTAGTTTGGTTAGCGGGGTCACCGGGGAGCTGTTTTTT